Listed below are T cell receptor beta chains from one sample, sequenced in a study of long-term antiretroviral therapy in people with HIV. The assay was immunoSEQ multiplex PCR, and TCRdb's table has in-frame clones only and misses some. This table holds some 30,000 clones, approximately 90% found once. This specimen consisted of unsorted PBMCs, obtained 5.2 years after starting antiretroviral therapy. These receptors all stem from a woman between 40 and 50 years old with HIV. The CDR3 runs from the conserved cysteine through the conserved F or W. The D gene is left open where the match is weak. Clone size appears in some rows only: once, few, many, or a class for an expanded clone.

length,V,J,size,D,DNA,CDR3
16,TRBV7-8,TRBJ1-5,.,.,TGTGCCAGCAGCCCCAGGACAACACGCAACAATCAGCCCCAGCATTTT,CASSPRTTRNNQPQHF
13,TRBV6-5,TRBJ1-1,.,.,TGTGCCAGCAGCCCCGTCCAGAGACTTGAAGCTTTCTTT,CASSPVQRLEAFF
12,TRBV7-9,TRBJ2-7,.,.,TGTGCCAGCAGCTTGTTGACGTGGGAGCAGTACTTC,CASSLLTWEQYF
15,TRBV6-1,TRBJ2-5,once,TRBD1,TGTGCCAGCAGGCCCGGACAGGGGGCCAGGGAGACCCAGTACTTC,CASRPGQGARETQYF
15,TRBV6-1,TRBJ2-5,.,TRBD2,TGTGCCAGCAGTACCCGGACTAGCGGCCAAGAGACCCAGTACTTC,CASSTRTSGQETQYF
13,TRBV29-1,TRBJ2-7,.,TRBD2,TGCAGCGTTGAGGGGGGGGGATCCTACGAGCAGTACTTC,CSVEGGGSYEQYF
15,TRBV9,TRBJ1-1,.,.,TGTGCCAGCAGCGTGGGGGGTTGGGAAGACACTGAAGCTTTCTTT,CASSVGGWEDTEAFF
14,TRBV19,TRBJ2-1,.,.,TGTGCCAGTATGCTCCTGGGGTCCCACAATGAGCAGTTCTTC,CASMLLGSHNEQFF
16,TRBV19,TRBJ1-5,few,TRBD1,TGTGCCACCCAACCCGGGGACAGGGGGCGGATTCAGCCCCAGCATTTT,CATQPGDRGRIQPQHF
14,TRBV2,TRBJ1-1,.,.,TGTGCCAGCAGATCAGTGGAACGGAACACTGAAGCTTTCTTT,CASRSVERNTEAFF
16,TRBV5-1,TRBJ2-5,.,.,TGCGCCAGCAGCTTGGGGACGCGGGTTGAGGCGGAGACCCAGTACTTC,CASSLGTRVEAETQYF
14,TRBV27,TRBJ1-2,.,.,TGTGCCAGCAGTCCCCGGGCCCTAGGGAATGGCTACACCTTC,CASSPRALGNGYTF
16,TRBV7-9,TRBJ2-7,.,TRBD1,TGTGCCAGCAGCTTCCGATCGACAGGGTCAATCTACGAGCAGTACTTC,CASSFRSTGSIYEQYF
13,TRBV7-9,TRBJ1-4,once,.,TGTGCCAGCAGCCCCTGGGACAACGAAAAACTGTTTTTT,CASSPWDNEKLFF
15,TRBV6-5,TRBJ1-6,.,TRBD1,TGTGCCAGCAGGTCGGGACAGGGACGGGATTCACCCCTCCACTTT,CASRSGQGRDSPLHF
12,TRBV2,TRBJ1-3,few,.,TGTGCCACCCTGGGATCTGGAAACACCATATATTTT,CATLGSGNTIYF
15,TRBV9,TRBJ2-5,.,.,TGTGCCAGCAGCGTAGATGGGACTCCGGGGGAGACCCAGTACTTC,CASSVDGTPGETQYF
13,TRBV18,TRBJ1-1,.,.,TGTGCCAGCTCACCTACACAGAACACTGAAGCTTTCTTT,CASSPTQNTEAFF
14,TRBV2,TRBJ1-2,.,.,TGTGCCAGCCCGAGGGACCGACTTAACTATGGCTACACCTTC,CASPRDRLNYGYTF
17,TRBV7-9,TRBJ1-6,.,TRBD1,TGTGCCAGCAGCTTAGAGAGCCAGGGGGCAGGTAATTCACCCCTCCACTTT,CASSLESQGAGNSPLHF
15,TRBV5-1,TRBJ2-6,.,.,TGCGCCAGCAGCCAGGGCCTTGCCGGGGCCAACGTCCTGACTTTC,CASSQGLAGANVLTF
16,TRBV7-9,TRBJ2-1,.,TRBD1,TGTGCCAGCAGCGGGACAGGGGGCGTATCCTACAATGAGCAGTTCTTC,CASSGTGGVSYNEQFF
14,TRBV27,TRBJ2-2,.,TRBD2,TGTGCCAGCAGGGCGGGGGGCTACACCGGGGAGCTGTTTTTT,CASRAGGYTGELFF
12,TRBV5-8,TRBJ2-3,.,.,TGTGCCAGCAGCCGGACAGTAGATACGCAGTATTTT,CASSRTVDTQYF
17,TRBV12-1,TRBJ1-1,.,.,TGTGCCAGCAGCTTTGTGGGGTTGGGGCAGGGGGTTACTGAAGCTTTCTTT,CASSFVGLGQGVTEAFF
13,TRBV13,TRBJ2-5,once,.,TGTGCCAGCAGCTTAAGGGGTGGAGAGACCCAGTACTTC,CASSLRGGETQYF
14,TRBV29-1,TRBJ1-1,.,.,TGCAGCGTTGTCTTTCCTCCGACAAACACTGAAGCTTTCTTT,CSVVFPPTNTEAFF
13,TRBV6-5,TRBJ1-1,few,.,TGTGCCAGCAGGCGCACCTTGAACACTGAAGCTTTCTTT,CASRRTLNTEAFF
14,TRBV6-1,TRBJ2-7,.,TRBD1,TGTGCCAGCAGTGGAAGGACAGGGGCGTCCGCACCGCACTTC,CASSGRTGASAPHF
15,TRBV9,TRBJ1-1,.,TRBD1,TGTGCCAGCAGCCCGGCCGGGACAGGGTACGCTGAAGCTTTCTTT,CASSPAGTGYAEAFF
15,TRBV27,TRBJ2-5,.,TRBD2,TGTGCCAGCAGTTTCACTAGCGGGGGACTGGAGACCCAGTACTTC,CASSFTSGGLETQYF
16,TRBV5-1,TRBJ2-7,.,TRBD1,TGCGCCAGCAGCCTATCACAGGGGACGGGTCCCTACGAGCAGTACTTC,CASSLSQGTGPYEQYF
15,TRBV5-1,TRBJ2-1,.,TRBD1,TGCGCCAGCAGCCTAGGGGGCCAATCCTACAATGAGCAGTTCTTC,CASSLGGQSYNEQFF
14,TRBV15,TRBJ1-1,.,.,TGTGCCACCAGCGGAACGACTTTGAACACTGAAGCTTTCTTT,CATSGTTLNTEAFF
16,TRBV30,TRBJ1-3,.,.,TGTGCCTGGAGTGTAGCCCAGGCTGGCTCTGGAAACACCATATATTTT,CAWSVAQAGSGNTIYF
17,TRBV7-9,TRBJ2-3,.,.,TGTGCCAGCAGCTTAGACCCCTCAGGACTGATCACAGATACGCAGTATTTT,CASSLDPSGLITDTQYF
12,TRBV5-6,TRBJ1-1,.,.,TGTGCCAGCAGCTTGGGCGAGGACTCCGCTTTCTTT,CASSLGEDSAFF
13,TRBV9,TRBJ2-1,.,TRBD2,TGTGCCAGCAGCCCCCGGGAGGCCTTTGAGCAGTTCTTC,CASSPREAFEQFF
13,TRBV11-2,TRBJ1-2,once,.,TGTGCCAGCAGCTTAGAGGCACACGGTGGCTACACCTTC,CASSLEAHGGYTF
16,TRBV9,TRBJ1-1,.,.,TGTGCCAGCAGCGTAGATTCAGGGATTGCTCGAACTGAAGCTTTCTTT,CASSVDSGIARTEAFF
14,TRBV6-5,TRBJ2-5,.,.,TGTGCCAGCAGACGATCAGGGTGGGAAGAGACCCAGTACTTC,CASRRSGWEETQYF
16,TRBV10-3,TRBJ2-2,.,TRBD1,TGTGCCATCTCTTACCCACGACAGGGGGGGCCCGGGGAGCTGTTTTTT,CAISYPRQGGPGELFF
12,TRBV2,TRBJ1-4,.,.,TGTGCCAGCAAGCAGGGTTACGAAAAACTGTTTTTT,CASKQGYEKLFF
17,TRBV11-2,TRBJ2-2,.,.,TGTGCCAGCAGCCCCCGATGGGGAACTTCGAACACCGGGGAGCTGTTTTTT,CASSPRWGTSNTGELFF
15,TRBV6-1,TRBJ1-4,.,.,TGTGCCAGCAGTTGGGGGAAGGGGAAAGGGGAAAAACTGTTTTTT,CASSWGKGKGEKLFF